One T cell receptor (beta chain) is described in this entry. The data derive from a study of OX40 agonist ivuxolimab in advanced cancers. Study background: Eligibility admitted prior anti-PD-1, anti-PD-L1 or anti-CTLA-4 therapy; approximately 40% had some.

Sequenced by immunoSEQ multiplex PCR; TCRdb stores in-frame clones only, minus some. The sample comprises approximately 89,000 clones, 87% of which are singletons, and around 0.52% rests with the top ten. The CDR3 is 11 amino acids. CDR1 and CDR2 (germline): MNHNS, SASEGT. The chain recombines TRBV6-1 with TRBJ2-5; D unresolved. The J call may be wrong; the DNA end is better matched by TRBJ2-7. The receptor's source is an adult with an advanced solid tumor such as melanoma, head and neck, liver or kidney cancer. The specimen comprised CD4+ or CD8+ T cells sorted from blood, sampled in a trial of the OX40 agonist ivuxolimab. This chain's CDR3 is CASVELYEQYF. The DNA of the CDR3 is TGTGCCAGTGTCGAGCTCTACGAGCAGTACTTC.